The 21 T cell receptor beta chains in this list originate from one sample, sequenced in a study of CD8 T cells in ankylosing spondylitis. TCRdb independently ran MiXCR on the 5' RACE reads; one entry per CDR3 protein. The sample carries fewer than 400,000 distinct CDR3 sequences, roughly 14% recorded once. Input material: blood, either unsorted or a sorted T cell fraction (not recorded which). The receptors shown here come from a male donor with ankylosing spondylitis or in good health (not recorded which).

This clonotype was seen repeatedly, ten times or more. The genes are TRBV12-3 or TRBV12-4 and TRBJ1-4; D not certain. V lost 5 bases, J lost 8 bases, and 18 bases lay in between. The CDR3 runs to 15 residues. CDR3 sequence reads: CASSRREPVWEKLFF. The CDR3 DNA reads as TGTGCCAGCAGTCGCCGGGAGCCGGTATGGGAAAAACTGTTTTTT.

The chain carries TRBV5-1 and TRBJ2-1, with D unclear. V lost 4 bases and J 8 bases, leaving 7 bases between the germline ends. CDR1 SGHRS and CDR2 YFSETQ come from the germline V gene. The CDR3 spans 11 residues. In DNA, the CDR3 is TGCGCCAGCAGCCAAGACTATGAGCAGTTCTTC. This sequence encodes CASSQDYEQFF.

The chain joins TRBV4-2 to TRBJ1-1; 8 positions agree with TRBD1. This CDR3 has 15 amino acids. V was clipped by 6 bases and J by 5 bases; unmatched bases: 11. CDR1 is LGHNA and CDR2 is YNFKEQ in the germline V gene. CDR3 residues: CASRQTGAGKTEAFF. The CDR3 nucleotides read TGTGCCAGCAGGCAGACAGGGGCTGGGAAGACTGAAGCTTTCTTT.

This clonotype was picked up many times. The gene calls are TRBV12-3 or TRBV12-4 and TRBJ2-1; 11 bases are a match to TRBD2. The CDR3 spans 20 residues. Trimming removed 4 bases from V and 10 bases from J; junction bases left unmatched: 24. CDR3 loop: CASSWVSGTSGKWEKVEQFF. The CDR3 coding sequence is TGTGCCAGCAGTTGGGTCTCCGGGACTAGCGGTAAATGGGAAAAGGTAGAGCAGTTCTTC.

J is TRBJ2-2 and V is TRBV4-2; D not resolved. Germline V gene lookup returns CDR1 LGHNA and CDR2 YNFKEQ. This CDR3 has 14 amino acids. Trimming removed 0 bases at V and 7 bases at J, with 9 bases between. CDR3 loop: CASSQEPFGGELFF. DNA of the CDR3: TGTGCCAGCAGCCAAGAGCCTTTTGGCGGGGAGCTGTTTTTT.

This clonotype has just a few counts. The chain carries TRBV10-3 and TRBJ2-1, with a weak D call TRBD2 (6 bases). With 7 bases removed from V and 4 bases from J, the gap between germline ends came to 20 bases. Per the germline V gene, CDR1 is ENHRY and CDR2 is SYGVKD. This CDR3 is built from 16 residues. The CDR3 DNA reads TGTGCCATCACTGGTATAGCGGATCTCTTTTACAATGAGCAGTTCTTC. Residues: CAITGIADLFYNEQFF.

This clonotype appeared a few times. CDR3 sequence (DNA): TGTGCCAGCAGTGAGAACTCGGACAGGGCCTATGGCTACACCTTC. Translating gives CASSENSDRAYGYTF. The chain has TRBV6-1 and TRBJ1-2, with 8 bases identical to TRBD1. The trim removed 3 bases at V and 4 bases at J, leaving 7 bases unmatched. The germline gives CDR1 MNHNS, CDR2 SASEGT. The CDR3 has 15 amino acids.

This clonotype was counted ten times or more. The chain joins TRBV9 to TRBJ2-7; D may correspond to TRBD1 or TRBD2 (5 bases each). Trimming pared 2 bases from V and 3 bases from J, leaving 15 bases between. The CDR3 runs 15 residues. The germline V gene has CDR1 SGDLS and CDR2 YYNGEE. Written as DNA, the CDR3 is TGTGCCAGCAGCGTCCGGGACGGAGGATTCTACGAGCAGTACTTC. Its translation is CASSVRDGGFYEQYF.

This chain joins TRBV19 and TRBJ1-5; D gene uncertain. V lost 7 bases and J 0 bases, leaving 19 bases between the germline ends. Germline CDR1 and CDR2: LNHDA and SQIVND (reference sequence). This CDR3 is built from 17 residues. The CDR3 spells CASTSLTPGYSNQPQHF. Here the CDR3 DNA reads TGTGCCAGTACCTCCCTAACACCAGGTTATAGCAATCAGCCCCAGCATTTT.

This clonotype occurred a few times. The rearrangement joins TRBV6-5 to TRBJ2-3; D uncertain. Germline CDR1 reads MNHEY; CDR2 reads SVGAGI. The germline V and J ends were trimmed by 6 bases and 6 bases, with 10 bases remaining between them. The CDR3 is made up of 12 amino acids. The CDR3 here is CASSRNSDTQYF. CDR3 DNA sequence: TGTGCCAGCAGCCGGAACTCGGATACGCAGTATTTT.

This clonotype was seen a few times. The chain uses TRBV3-1 and TRBJ2-1, with 7 bases identical to TRBD2. Germline-derived CDR1 and CDR2 are LGHDT and YNNKEL (reference sequence). Trimming took 2 bases from V and 2 from J; bases not matched to a gene: 3. This CDR3 region has 15 residues. The chain's CDR3 is CASSQSSGPYNEQFF. CDR3 nucleotides: TGTGCCAGCAGCCAATCTAGCGGCCCCTACAATGAGCAGTTCTTC.

The V call is TRBV15, the J call TRBJ2-7, with a tentative D call TRBD2 (5 bases). In germline, CDR1 is LNHNV, CDR2 YYDKDF (reference sequence). This CDR3 has 14 amino acids. The V end was cut by 0 bases, the J end by 6 bases, with 12 bases between. CDR3: CATSRESGKFEQYF. DNA of the CDR3: TGTGCCACCAGCAGAGAGTCGGGAAAATTCGAGCAGTACTTC.

This rearrangement joins TRBV7-8 to TRBJ2-7, with 7 bases fitting TRBD2. Germline loops: CDR1 SGHVS, CDR2 FQNEAQ. The CDR3 runs to 18 residues. After removal of 2 bases from V and 2 bases from J, the junction contained 15 bases not matched to a gene. The CDR3 nucleotides are TGTGCCAGCAGCTTAAGGTCGGGGGGACGGGAGATCCCCTACGAGCAGTACTTC. It specifies CASSLRSGGREIPYEQYF.

Only a few counts were recorded for this clonotype. The chain recombines TRBV6-1 with TRBJ2-2, with D possibly TRBD2 on 6 matching bases. The germline V and J ends were trimmed by 6 bases and 1 base, with 15 bases remaining between them. Germline assignment: CDR1 MNHNS and CDR2 SASEGT. The CDR3 sequence is 16 residues long. This chain's CDR3 is CASSRLGTVNTGELFF. In DNA form, the CDR3 reads TGTGCCAGCAGCCGACTAGGGACGGTGAACACCGGGGAGCTGTTTTTT.

This clonotype was recorded at least ten times. This chain joins TRBV5-1 and TRBJ1-4; the D is unclear. Trimming left V 5 bases short and J 8 bases short, with 13 bases between. Germline CDR1 and CDR2: SGHRS and YFSETQ. CDR3 length: 13 residues. The DNA for the CDR3 is TGCGCCAGCAGTGTGAGGCCATCAGAAAAACTGTTTTTT. Protein product: CASSVRPSEKLFF.

The CDR3 protein is CASSYSRQGDEQYF. The CDR3 nucleotides are TGTGCCAGCAGTTACTCGAGACAGGGAGACGAGCAGTACTTC. The V call is TRBV6-5, the J call TRBJ2-7; 7 nucleotides agree with TRBD1. This CDR3 region has 14 residues. From germline, CDR1 is MNHEY and CDR2 SVGAGI. V shed 0 bases, J shed 5 bases, and the junction held 4 bases outside the gene matches.

This sequence joins TRBV5-1 and TRBJ2-7; TRBD1 is a possible D gene (6 bases). CDR3 length: 14 amino acids. CDR1 SGHRS and CDR2 YFSETQ come from the germline V gene. V was trimmed by 4 bases and J by 2 bases, leaving 13 bases between them. CDR3 bases: TGCGCCAGCAGCCACATGGACAGAGCCTACGAGCAGTACTTC. Translating gives CASSHMDRAYEQYF.

This clonotype was seen repeatedly, ten times or more. The chain recombines TRBV11-2 with TRBJ2-3; 12 nucleotides align to TRBD2. The germline V gene has CDR1 SGHAT and CDR2 FQNNGV. Trimming cost V 1 base and J 8 bases; bases outside gene matches: 1. The CDR3 is made up of 14 amino acids. In nucleotides, the CDR3 is TGTGCCAGCAGCTTAGCTAGCGGGGGGGCTACGCAGTATTTT. This encodes CASSLASGGATQYF.

This clonotype was found many times. The V call is TRBV7-2, the J call TRBJ2-1; D gene ambiguous. The ends were cut back, 6 bases at V and 4 bases at J, with 10 bases in the middle. Per the germline V gene, CDR1 is SGHTA and CDR2 is FQGNSA. The CDR3 contains 13 residues. This CDR3 reads CASSSDRYNEQFF. As DNA, the CDR3 is TGTGCCAGCAGTTCGGACCGATACAATGAGCAGTTCTTC.

This clonotype was seen more than once but under ten times. The junction shows a germline mismatch at one end, possibly a read error. The chain has TRBV11-3 and TRBJ2-2; TRBD1 matches 8 bases. There are 15 residues in the CDR3. Germline V CDR1 and CDR2: SGHNT, YENEEA. CDR3 in DNA: TGTGCCAGCAGCCTGTGGACAGGGAACATCGGGGAGCTGTTTTTT. Translation: CASSLWTGNIGELFF. Using reference TRBV11-3 and TRBJ2-2 for the parts outside the CDR3, the full variable domain is EAGVVQSPRYKIIEKKQPVAFWCNPISGHNTLYWYLQNLGQGPELLIRYENEEAVDDSQLPKDRFSAERLKGVDSTLKIQPAELGDSAVYLCASSLWTGNIGELFFGEGSRLTVL.

The rearrangement joins TRBV30 to TRBJ2-1; unclear D gene. Germline assignment: CDR1 GTSNPN and CDR2 SVGIG (reference sequence). This CDR3 is built from 15 residues. Trimming removed 2 bases from V and 0 bases from J, with 11 bases in between. The CDR3 here is CAWSRSVSSYNEQFF. In nucleotides, the CDR3 is TGTGCCTGGAGTCGGTCCGTTAGCTCCTACAATGAGCAGTTCTTC.